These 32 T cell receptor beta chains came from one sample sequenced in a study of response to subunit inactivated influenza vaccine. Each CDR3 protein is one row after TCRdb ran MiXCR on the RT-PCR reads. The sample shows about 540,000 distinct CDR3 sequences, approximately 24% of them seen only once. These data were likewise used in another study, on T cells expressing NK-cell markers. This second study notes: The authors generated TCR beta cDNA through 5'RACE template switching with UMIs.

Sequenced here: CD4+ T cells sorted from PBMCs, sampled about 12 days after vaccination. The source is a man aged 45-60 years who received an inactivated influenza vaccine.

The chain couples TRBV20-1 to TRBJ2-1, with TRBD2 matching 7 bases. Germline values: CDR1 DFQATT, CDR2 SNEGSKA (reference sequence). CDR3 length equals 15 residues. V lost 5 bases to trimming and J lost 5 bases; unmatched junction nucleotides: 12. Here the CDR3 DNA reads TGCAGTGCTGCCCCCTGGGCTAGCGGAAACAATGAGCAGTTCTTC. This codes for CSAAPWASGNNEQFF.

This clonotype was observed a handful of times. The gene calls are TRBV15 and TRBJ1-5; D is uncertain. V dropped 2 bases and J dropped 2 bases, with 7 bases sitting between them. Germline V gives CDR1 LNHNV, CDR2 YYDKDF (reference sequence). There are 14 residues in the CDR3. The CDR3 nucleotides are TGTGCCACCAGCAGACCCTATGGCAATCAGCCCCAGCATTTT. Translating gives CATSRPYGNQPQHF.

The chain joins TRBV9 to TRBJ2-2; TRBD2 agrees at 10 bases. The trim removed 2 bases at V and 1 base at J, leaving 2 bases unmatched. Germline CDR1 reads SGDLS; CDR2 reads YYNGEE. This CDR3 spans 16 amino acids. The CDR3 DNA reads TGTGCCAGCAGCGTTCTAGCGGGGGTGAACACCGGGGAGCTGTTTTTT. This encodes CASSVLAGVNTGELFF.

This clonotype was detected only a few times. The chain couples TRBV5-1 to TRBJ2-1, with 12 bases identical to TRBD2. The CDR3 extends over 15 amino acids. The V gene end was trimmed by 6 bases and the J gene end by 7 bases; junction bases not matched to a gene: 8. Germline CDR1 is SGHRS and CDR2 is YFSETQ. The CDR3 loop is CASTSTSGSINEQFF. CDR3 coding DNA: TGCGCCAGCACTTCGACTAGCGGGAGTATAAATGAGCAGTTCTTC.

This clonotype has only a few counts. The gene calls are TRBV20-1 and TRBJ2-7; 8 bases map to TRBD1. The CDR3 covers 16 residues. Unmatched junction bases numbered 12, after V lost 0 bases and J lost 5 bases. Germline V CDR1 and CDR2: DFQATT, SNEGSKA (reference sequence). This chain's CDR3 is CSARDFRTGRTHEQYF. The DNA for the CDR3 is TGCAGTGCTAGAGATTTTCGGACAGGGAGAACCCACGAGCAGTACTTC.

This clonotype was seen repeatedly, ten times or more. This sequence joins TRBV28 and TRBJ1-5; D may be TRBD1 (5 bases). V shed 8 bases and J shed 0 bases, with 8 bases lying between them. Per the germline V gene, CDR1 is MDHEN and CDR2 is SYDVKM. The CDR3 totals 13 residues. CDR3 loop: CASEGDSNQPQHF. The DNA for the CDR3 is TGTGCCAGCGAAGGGGATAGCAATCAGCCCCAGCATTTT.

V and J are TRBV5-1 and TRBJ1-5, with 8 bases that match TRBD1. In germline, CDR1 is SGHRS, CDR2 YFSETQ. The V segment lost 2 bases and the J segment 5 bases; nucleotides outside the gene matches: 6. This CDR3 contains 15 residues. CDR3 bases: TGCGCCAGCAGCTTCGGACAGGGCGGGGATCAGCCCCAGCATTTT. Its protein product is CASSFGQGGDQPQHF.

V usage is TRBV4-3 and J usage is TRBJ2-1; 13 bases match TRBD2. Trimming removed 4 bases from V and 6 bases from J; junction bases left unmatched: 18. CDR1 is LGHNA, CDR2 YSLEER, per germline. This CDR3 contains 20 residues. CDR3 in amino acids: CASSPHPGLAGYYASNEQFF. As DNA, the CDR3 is TGCGCCAGCAGCCCTCATCCGGGACTAGCGGGGTACTATGCTAGCAATGAGCAGTTCTTC.

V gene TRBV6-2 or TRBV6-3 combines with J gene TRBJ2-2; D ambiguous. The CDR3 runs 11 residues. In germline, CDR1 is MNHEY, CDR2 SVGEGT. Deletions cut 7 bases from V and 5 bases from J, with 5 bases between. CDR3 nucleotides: TGTGCCAGCATGGCTACCGGGGAGCTGTTTTTT. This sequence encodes CASMATGELFF.

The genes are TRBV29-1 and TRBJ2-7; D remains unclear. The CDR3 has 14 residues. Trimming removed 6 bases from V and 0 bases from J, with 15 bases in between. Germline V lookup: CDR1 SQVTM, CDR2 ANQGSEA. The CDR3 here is CSVLGTESSYEQYF. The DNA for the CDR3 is TGCAGCGTCCTCGGTACAGAGAGCTCCTACGAGCAGTACTTC.

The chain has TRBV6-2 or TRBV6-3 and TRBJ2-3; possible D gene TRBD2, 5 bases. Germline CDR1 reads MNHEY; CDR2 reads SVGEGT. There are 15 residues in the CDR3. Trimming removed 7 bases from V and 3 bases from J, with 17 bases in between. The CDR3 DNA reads TGTGCCAGCAACCTAGGTGGGAGTCCGACAGATACGCAGTATTTT. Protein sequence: CASNLGGSPTDTQYF.

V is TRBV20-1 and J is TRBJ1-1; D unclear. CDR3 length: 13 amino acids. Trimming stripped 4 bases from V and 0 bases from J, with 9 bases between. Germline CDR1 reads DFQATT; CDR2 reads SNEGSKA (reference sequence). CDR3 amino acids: CSAMWQLNTEAFF. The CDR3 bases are TGCAGTGCTATGTGGCAGTTGAACACTGAAGCTTTCTTT.

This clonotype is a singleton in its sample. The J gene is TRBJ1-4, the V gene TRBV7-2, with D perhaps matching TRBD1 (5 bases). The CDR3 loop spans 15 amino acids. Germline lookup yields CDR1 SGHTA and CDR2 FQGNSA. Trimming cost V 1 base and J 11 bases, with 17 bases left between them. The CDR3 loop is CASSLVVREGSKLFF. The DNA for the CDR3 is TGTGCCAGCAGCTTAGTTGTCAGGGAGGGTTCGAAACTGTTTTTT.

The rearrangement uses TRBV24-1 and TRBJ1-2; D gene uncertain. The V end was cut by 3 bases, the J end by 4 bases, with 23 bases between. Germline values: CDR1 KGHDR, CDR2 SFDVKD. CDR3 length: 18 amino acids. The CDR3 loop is CATSDPSSQKGGGYGYTF. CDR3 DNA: TGTGCCACCAGTGATCCCTCCTCCCAGAAGGGCGGAGGCTATGGCTACACCTTC.

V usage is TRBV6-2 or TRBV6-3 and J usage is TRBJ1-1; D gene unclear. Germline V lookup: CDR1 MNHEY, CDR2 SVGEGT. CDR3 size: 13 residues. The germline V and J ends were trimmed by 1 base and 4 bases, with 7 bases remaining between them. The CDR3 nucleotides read TGTGCCAGCAGTTACTTGGCGAGCACTGAAGCTTTCTTT. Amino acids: CASSYLASTEAFF.

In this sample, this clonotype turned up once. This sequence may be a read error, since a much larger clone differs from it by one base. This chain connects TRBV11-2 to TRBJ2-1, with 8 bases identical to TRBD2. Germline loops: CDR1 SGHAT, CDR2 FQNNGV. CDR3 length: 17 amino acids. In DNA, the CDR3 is TGTGCCAGCAGCTTACTTAAAGAAACTAGCGGCTACAATGAGCAGGTCTTC. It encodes CASSLLKETSGYNEQVF.

The CDR3 coding sequence is TGTGCCAGCACCGGGGGGATGGGTACGACCCAGTACTTC. It yields the protein CASTGGMGTTQYF. This chain links TRBV5-5 with TRBJ2-5, with 7 bases matching TRBD2. The CDR3 is 13 amino acids. Germline V gene sequence: CDR1 SGHKS, CDR2 YYEKEE (reference sequence). V gave up 6 bases and J gave up 7 bases; unmatched junction bases: 9.

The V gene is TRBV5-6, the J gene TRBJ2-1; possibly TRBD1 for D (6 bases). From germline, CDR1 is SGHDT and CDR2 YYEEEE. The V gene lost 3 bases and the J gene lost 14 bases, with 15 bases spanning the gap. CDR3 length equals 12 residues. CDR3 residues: CASSWQGTLKFF. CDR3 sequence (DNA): TGTGCCAGCAGCTGGCAGGGGACATTAAAGTTCTTC.

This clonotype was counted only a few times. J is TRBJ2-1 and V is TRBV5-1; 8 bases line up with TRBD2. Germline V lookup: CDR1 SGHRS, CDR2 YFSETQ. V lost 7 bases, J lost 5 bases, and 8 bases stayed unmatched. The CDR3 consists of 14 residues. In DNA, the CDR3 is TGCGCCAGCTCCGTCGCGGGGGGAAACAATGAGCAGTTCTTC. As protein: CASSVAGGNNEQFF.

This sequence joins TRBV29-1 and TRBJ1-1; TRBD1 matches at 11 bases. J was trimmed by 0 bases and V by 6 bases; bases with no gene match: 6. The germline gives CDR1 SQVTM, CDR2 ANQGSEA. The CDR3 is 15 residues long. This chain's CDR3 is CSVDGTGGMNTEAFF. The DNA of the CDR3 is TGCAGCGTGGACGGGACAGGGGGTATGAACACTGAAGCTTTCTTT.

As DNA, the CDR3 is TGTGCCAGCAGCTTAGGGCCAGCCATGAACACTGAAGCTTTCTTT. Amino acids: CASSLGPAMNTEAFF. V gene TRBV7-2 combines with J gene TRBJ1-1; D is uncertain. The CDR3 is 15 amino acids. CDR1 is SGHTA and CDR2 is FQGNSA in the germline V gene. The V end lost 1 base, the J end lost 0 bases, and 9 bases lay between the germline ends.

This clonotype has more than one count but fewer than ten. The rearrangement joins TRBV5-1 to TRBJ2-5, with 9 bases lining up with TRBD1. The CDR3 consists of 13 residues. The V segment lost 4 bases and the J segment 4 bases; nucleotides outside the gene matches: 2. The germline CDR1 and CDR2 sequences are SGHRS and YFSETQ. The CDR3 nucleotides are TGCGCCAGCAGCATGGGACAGGGAGAGACCCAGTACTTC. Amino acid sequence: CASSMGQGETQYF. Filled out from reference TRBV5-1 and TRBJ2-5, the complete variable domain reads KAGVTQTPRYLIKTRGQQVTLSCSPISGHRSVSWYQQTPGQGLQFLFEYFSETQRNKGNFPGRFSGRQFSNSRSEMNVSTLELGDSALYLCASSMGQGETQYFGPGTRLLVL.

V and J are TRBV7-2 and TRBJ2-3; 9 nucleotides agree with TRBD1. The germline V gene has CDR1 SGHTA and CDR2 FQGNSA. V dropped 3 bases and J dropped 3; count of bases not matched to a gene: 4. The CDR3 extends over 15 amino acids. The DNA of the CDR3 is TGTGCCAGCAGCTTCGGGACAGGGAGGACAGATACGCAGTATTTT. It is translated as CASSFGTGRTDTQYF.

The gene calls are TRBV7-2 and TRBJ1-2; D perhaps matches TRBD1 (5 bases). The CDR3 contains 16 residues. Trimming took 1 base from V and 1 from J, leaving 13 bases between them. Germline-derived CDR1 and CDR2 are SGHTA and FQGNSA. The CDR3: CASSLEPERGNYGYTF. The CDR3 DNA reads TGTGCCAGCAGCTTAGAACCTGAAAGGGGTAACTATGGCTACACCTTC.

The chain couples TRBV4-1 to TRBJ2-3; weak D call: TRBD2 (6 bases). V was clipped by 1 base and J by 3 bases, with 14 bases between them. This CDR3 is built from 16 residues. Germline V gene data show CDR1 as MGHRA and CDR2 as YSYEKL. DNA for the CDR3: TGCGCCAGCAGCCAAGCCTTCGGGGGTCGGACAGATACGCAGTATTTT. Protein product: CASSQAFGGRTDTQYF.

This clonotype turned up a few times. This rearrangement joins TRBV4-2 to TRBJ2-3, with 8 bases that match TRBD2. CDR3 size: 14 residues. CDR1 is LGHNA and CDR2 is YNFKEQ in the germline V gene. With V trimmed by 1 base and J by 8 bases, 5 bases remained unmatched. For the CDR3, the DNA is TGTGCCAGCAGCCAAGCGGGGGGGGGCGTTACGCAGTATTTT. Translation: CASSQAGGGVTQYF.

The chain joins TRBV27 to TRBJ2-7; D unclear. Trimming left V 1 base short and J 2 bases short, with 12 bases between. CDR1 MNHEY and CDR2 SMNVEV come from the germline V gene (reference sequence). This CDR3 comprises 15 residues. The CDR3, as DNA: TGTGCCAGCAGTTTATTACCGGGTTCCCCCTACGAGCAGTACTTC. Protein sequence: CASSLLPGSPYEQYF.

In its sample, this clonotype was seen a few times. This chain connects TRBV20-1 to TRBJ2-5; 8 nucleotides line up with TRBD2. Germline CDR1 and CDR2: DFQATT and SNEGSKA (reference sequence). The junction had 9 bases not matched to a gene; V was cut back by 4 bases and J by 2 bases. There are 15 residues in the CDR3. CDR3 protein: CSAIGLAGRQETQYF. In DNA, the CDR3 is TGCAGTGCTATAGGGCTAGCGGGCCGTCAAGAGACCCAGTACTTC.

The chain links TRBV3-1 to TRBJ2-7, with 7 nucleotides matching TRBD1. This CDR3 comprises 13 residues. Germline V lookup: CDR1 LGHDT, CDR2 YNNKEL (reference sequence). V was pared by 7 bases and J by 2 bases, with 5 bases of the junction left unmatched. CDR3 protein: CASTPGQPYEQYF. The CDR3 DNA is TGTGCCAGCACACCGGGACAGCCCTACGAGCAGTACTTC.

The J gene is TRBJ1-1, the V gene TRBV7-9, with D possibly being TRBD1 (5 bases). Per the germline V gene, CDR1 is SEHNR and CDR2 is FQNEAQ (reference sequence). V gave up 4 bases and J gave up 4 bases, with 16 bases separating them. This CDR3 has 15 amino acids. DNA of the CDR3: TGTGCCAGCAGCTGGGCGGGGAGGGGTCGCACTGAAGCTTTCTTT. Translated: CASSWAGRGRTEAFF.

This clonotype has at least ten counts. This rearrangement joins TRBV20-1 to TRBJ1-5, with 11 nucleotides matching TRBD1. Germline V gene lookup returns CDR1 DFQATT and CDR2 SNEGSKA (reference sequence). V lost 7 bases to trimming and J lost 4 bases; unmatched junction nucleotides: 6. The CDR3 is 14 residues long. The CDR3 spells CSVGTGGMNQPQHF. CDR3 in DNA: TGCAGTGTAGGGACAGGGGGGATGAATCAGCCCCAGCATTTT.

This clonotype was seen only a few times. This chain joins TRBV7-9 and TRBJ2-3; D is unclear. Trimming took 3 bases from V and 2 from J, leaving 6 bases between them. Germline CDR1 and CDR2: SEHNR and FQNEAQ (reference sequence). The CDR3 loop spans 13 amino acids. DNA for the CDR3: TGTGCCAGCAGCTTTACGCCCACAGATACGCAGTATTTT. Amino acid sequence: CASSFTPTDTQYF.